This TCR beta chain was identified during a study of PD-1 blockade in classical Hodgkin lymphoma. The V and J ends lost 5 bases and 1 base, in that order; junction bases with no gene match: 0. Germline assignment: CDR1 GTSNPN and CDR2 SVGIG (reference sequence). This CDR3 has 12 amino acids. Generated by immunoSEQ multiplex PCR, the TCRdb table keeps only in-frame clones and is missing some. The table has some 17,000 clones, roughly four fifths seen once. Time point: cycle 4 day 1 (C4D1), after more than five weeks of nivolumab. All patients experienced relapse after autologous stem cell transplantation, and brentuximab vedotin exposure was variable. The authors purified CD4+ T cells from thawed PBMCs by magnetic negative selection.

The sequenced sample was CD4+ T cells from blood, obtained before the fourth cycle of nivolumab. V gene TRBV30 combines with J gene TRBJ2-3, with 7 bases that match TRBD1. The clonotype comes from a human donor with classical Hodgkin lymphoma. The CDR3 loop reads CAWGQGTDTQYF. CDR3 bases: TGTGCCTGGGGACAGGGCACAGATACGCAGTATTTT.